This TCR beta chain emerged from a study of T cells in localized non-small cell lung cancer. Study-level results: In uninvolved adjacent lung, T cell clonality reached its highest value, exceeding tumor. The study detected a median roughly 61 of the top 100 tumor clones in adjacent lung. Because sequencing included only one region (of the tumor), heterogeneity remains possible.

The repertoire was sequenced with immunoSEQ multiplex PCR; TCRdb's copy has only in-frame clones and lacks some. This table holds 20,000 to 30,000 clones, around 93% found once. CDR1 and CDR2 (germline): SGHDN, FVKESK. The CDR3 totals 16 residues. The V end lost 2 bases, the J end lost 0 bases, and 11 bases lay between the germline ends. To note about this clone: The antigen remains unidentified.

The sample consisted of peripheral blood, taken before any cancer treatment. This chain connects TRBV14 to TRBJ2-1, with a tentative D call TRBD2 (6 bases). This TCR was recovered from a female donor aged 60 or older with stage II squamous cell lung carcinoma. The CDR3 reads CASSQHTGSSYNEQFF. The CDR3 bases are TGTGCCAGCAGCCAACATACCGGGAGCTCCTACAATGAGCAGTTCTTC.